These T cell receptor beta chains were read from a single sample in a study of CXCR3-negative and CXCR3-positive naive CD8 T cells. TCRdb re-analyzed the 5' RACE reads; it lists each CDR3 protein once, without DNA. There are roughly 110,000 distinct CDR3 sequences in the sample, with over 0.35% held by the top ten. Sequencing input: naive CXCR3+ CD8+ T cells from blood. Receptors originate from a human donor in good health. Some clones in this sample may be carry-over from other donors' samples. CDR3s include the opening cysteine and the closing phenylalanine or tryptophan.

length: 13; J: TRBJ2-1; V: TRBV29-1; CDR3: CSVVSRSPNEQFF
length: 13; J: TRBJ2-5; V: TRBV18; CDR3: CASSPGGQETQYF
length: 16; J: TRBJ2-1; V: TRBV29-1; CDR3: CSVILGTGLSYNEQFF
length: 16; J: TRBJ2-1; V: TRBV4-3; CDR3: CASSQHTRPPYNEQFF
length: 13; J: TRBJ2-1; V: TRBV6-2/TRBV6-3; CDR3: CASSLSSRNEQLF
length: 11; J: TRBJ1-1; V: TRBV11-3; CDR3: CASSSRQEAFF
length: 15; J: TRBJ1-1; V: TRBV13; CDR3: CASSLGGPLNTEAFF
length: 15; J: TRBJ2-2; V: TRBV5-1; CDR3: CASSFGGGDTGELFF
length: 14; J: TRBJ2-1; V: TRBV20-1; CDR3: CSASGTSGYNEQFF
length: 13; J: TRBJ2-2; V: TRBV12-3/TRBV12-4; CDR3: CASGTGKTGELFF
length: 11; J: TRBJ1-2; V: TRBV29-1; CDR3: CSVPGSYGYTF
length: 15; J: TRBJ1-1; V: TRBV15; CDR3: CATSGRRTGVTEAFF
length: 15; J: TRBJ1-1; V: TRBV5-1; CDR3: CASSIWTGEGTEAFF
length: 17; J: TRBJ2-3; V: TRBV5-1; CDR3: CASSTPRLAGDTDTQYF
length: 15; J: TRBJ2-1; V: TRBV11-3; CDR3: CASSPLAGNYNEQFF
length: 19; J: TRBJ1-2; V: TRBV7-8; CDR3: CASTPLLGDRGPPIGGYTF
length: 12; J: TRBJ1-1; V: TRBV7-9; CDR3: CASSLYLTEAFF
length: 13; J: TRBJ2-7; V: TRBV5-5; CDR3: CASSFLAGDEQYF
length: 19; J: TRBJ2-3; V: TRBV28; CDR3: CASSLLLASGGTSTDTQYF
length: 14; J: TRBJ2-1; V: TRBV29-1; CDR3: CSVEANPLGNEQFF
length: 17; J: TRBJ2-1; V: TRBV20-1; CDR3: CSASDLDGTGAWNEQFF
length: 13; J: TRBJ2-2; V: TRBV4-1; CDR3: CASSQTGAGELFF
length: 14; J: TRBJ2-1; V: TRBV6-5; CDR3: CASSITRTGNEQFF
length: 12; J: TRBJ2-1; V: TRBV6-1; CDR3: CASKEGYNEQFF
length: 14; J: TRBJ1-5; V: TRBV6-2/TRBV6-3; CDR3: CASTLDRGSQPQHF
length: 14; J: TRBJ2-3; V: TRBV28; CDR3: CASREAGVADTQYF
length: 14; J: TRBJ1-1; V: TRBV29-1; CDR3: CSVQTRTETSEAFF
length: 17; J: TRBJ2-3; V: TRBV7-2; CDR3: CASSPVPGLAGVDTQYF
length: 12; J: TRBJ2-1; V: TRBV19; CDR3: CASSYRGNEQFF
length: 13; J: TRBJ1-1; V: TRBV6-2/TRBV6-3; CDR3: CASRQGAYTEAFF
length: 15; J: TRBJ2-3; V: TRBV27; CDR3: CASTRLGLADDTQYF
length: 16; J: TRBJ2-7; V: TRBV4-3; CDR3: CASSQDRGDTYYEQYF
length: 14; J: TRBJ1-1; V: TRBV19; CDR3: CASSSQGGLTEAFF
length: 14; J: TRBJ2-7; V: TRBV12-3/TRBV12-4; CDR3: CATSGGQGQYEQYF
length: 14; J: TRBJ2-5; V: TRBV3-1; CDR3: CASSPALGQETQYF
length: 15; J: TRBJ2-1; V: TRBV7-3; CDR3: CASSSVSGPYNGQFF
length: 12; J: TRBJ1-1; V: TRBV9; CDR3: CASSEIGTEAFF
length: 19; J: TRBJ2-1; V: TRBV2; CDR3: CASSQTSGSVRTFSNEQFF
length: 17; J: TRBJ1-3; V: TRBV12-3/TRBV12-4; CDR3: CASSPSTGDITGNTIYF
length: 12; J: TRBJ1-1; V: TRBV20-1; CDR3: CSARDKVTEAFF